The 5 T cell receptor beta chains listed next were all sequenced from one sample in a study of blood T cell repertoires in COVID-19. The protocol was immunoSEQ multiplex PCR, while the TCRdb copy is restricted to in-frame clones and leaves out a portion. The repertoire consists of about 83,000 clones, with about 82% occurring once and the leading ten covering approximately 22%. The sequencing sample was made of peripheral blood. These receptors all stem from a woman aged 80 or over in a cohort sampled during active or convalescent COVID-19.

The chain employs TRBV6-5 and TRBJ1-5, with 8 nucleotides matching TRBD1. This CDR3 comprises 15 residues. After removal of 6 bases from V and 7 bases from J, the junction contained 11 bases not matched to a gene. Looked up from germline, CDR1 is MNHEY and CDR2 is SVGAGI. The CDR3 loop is CASSLGQVQGQPQHF. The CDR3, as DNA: TGTGCCAGCAGCCTGGGACAGGTGCAAGGGCAGCCCCAGCATTTT.

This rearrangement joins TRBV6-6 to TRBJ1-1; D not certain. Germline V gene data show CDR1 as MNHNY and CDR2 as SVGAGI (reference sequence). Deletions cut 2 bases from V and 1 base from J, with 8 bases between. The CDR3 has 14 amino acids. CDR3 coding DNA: TGTGCCAGCAGTTACGTAATCAGGAACACTGAAGCTTTCTTT. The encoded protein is CASSYVIRNTEAFF.

For the CDR3, the DNA is TGTGCCAGCTCACCCAAGACGGGGAGCAATCAGCCCCAGCATTTT. It codes for CASSPKTGSNQPQHF. V gene TRBV18 combines with J gene TRBJ1-5, with D hard to call. The CDR3 spans 15 residues. Trimming pared 3 bases from V and 1 base from J, leaving 10 bases between. CDR1 and CDR2 (germline): KGHSH, LQKENI.

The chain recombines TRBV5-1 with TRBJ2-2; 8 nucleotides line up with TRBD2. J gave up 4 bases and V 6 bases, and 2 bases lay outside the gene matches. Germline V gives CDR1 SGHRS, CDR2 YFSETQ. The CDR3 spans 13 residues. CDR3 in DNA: TGCGCCAGCAAAGCGGGAGTCACCGGGGAGCTGTTTTTT. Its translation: CASKAGVTGELFF.

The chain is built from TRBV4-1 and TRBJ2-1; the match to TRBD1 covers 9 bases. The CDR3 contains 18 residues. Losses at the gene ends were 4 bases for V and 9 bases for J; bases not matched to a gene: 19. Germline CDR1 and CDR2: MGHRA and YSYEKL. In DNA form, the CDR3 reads TGCGCCAGCAGCCTCATCCCGGGACAGGGCACTCTTGCGGGTGAGCAGTTCTTC. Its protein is CASSLIPGQGTLAGEQFF.